A single sample gave rise to the 14 T cell receptor beta chains below, sequenced in a study of T-cell reconstitution after alpha-beta-depleted transplantation in children. Preparing the TCRbeta library involved the use of unique molecular identifiers. TCRdb ran MiXCR on the PCR reads and lists one entry per CDR3 protein. The data contain roughly 220,000 distinct CDR3 sequences, around 11% of them singletons. This specimen was PBMCs from the stem cell graft donor, taken from the stem cell graft. Receptors were obtained from a human donor who donated a stem cell graft to a child with acute lymphoblastic leukemia.

This clonotype was counted ten times or more. The gene calls are TRBV6-1 and TRBJ1-1; no reliable D call. Trimming took 1 base from V and 4 from J, leaving 13 bases between them. This CDR3 region has 15 residues. Germline CDR1 reads MNHNS; CDR2 reads SASEGT. The CDR3 nucleotides read TGTGCCAGCAGTGAAGGGGCAGTGGGTGGCACTGAAGCTTTCTTT. This translates into CASSEGAVGGTEAFF.

In its sample, this clonotype was seen many times. The CDR3 reads CASSPGGHSGGSSTDTQYF. The CDR3 DNA reads TGTGCCAGCAGTCCAGGGGGCCATAGCGGGGGCTCGAGCACAGATACGCAGTATTTT. The J gene is TRBJ2-3, the V gene TRBV6-1, with a tentative D call TRBD2 (9 bases). V gave up 5 bases and J gave up 0 bases, with 24 bases separating them. The CDR3 contains 19 residues. Germline V CDR1 and CDR2: MNHNS, SASEGT.

This clonotype was detected many times. V usage is TRBV6-2 or TRBV6-3 and J usage is TRBJ2-1; D is perhaps TRBD2 (6 bases). Per the germline V gene, CDR1 is MNHEY and CDR2 is SVGEGT. The CDR3 totals 16 residues. Trimming took off 4 bases at V and 1 base at J, with 14 bases between the two ends. The CDR3 DNA reads as TGTGCCAGCAGTTTTGGGGTGGGGGGTTCCTACAATGAGCAGTTCTTC. Translating gives CASSFGVGGSYNEQFF.

The genes are TRBV4-1 and TRBJ1-5; D is unclear. Germline V lookup: CDR1 MGHRA, CDR2 YSYEKL. This CDR3 is built from 15 residues. V was shortened by 0 bases and J by 9 bases, with 15 bases between the two germline ends. The CDR3 reads CASSQESIAAGPQHF. The DNA for the CDR3 is TGCGCCAGCAGCCAAGAAAGTATCGCAGCGGGGCCCCAGCATTTT.

J is TRBJ2-5 and V is TRBV9, with 8 bases lining up with TRBD2. From germline, CDR1 is SGDLS and CDR2 YYNGEE. The V segment lost 6 bases and the J segment 1 base; nucleotides outside the gene matches: 8. The length of the CDR3 is 15 residues. CDR3 amino acids: CASTLGSGSQETQYF. The CDR3 DNA reads TGTGCCAGCACCCTTGGCAGCGGGAGCCAAGAGACCCAGTACTTC.

This clonotype was recorded many times. The CDR3 protein is CSASPGRTLNEQFF. The CDR3 region has the DNA TGCAGTGCTAGTCCGGGGCGAACACTCAATGAGCAGTTCTTC. The genes are TRBV20-1 and TRBJ2-1; D possibly matches TRBD1 or TRBD2 (5 bases each). Trimming removed 3 bases at V and 6 bases at J, with 15 bases between. The germline CDR1 and CDR2 sequences are DFQATT and SNEGSKA (reference sequence). CDR3 length: 14 amino acids.

For this clonotype: Being one base from a much bigger clone, this may be a read error. The chain recombines TRBV29-1 with TRBJ2-7; perhaps TRBD1 as D (6 bases). V lost 7 bases and J 2 bases, leaving 12 bases between the germline ends. Looked up from germline, CDR1 is SQVTM and CDR2 is ANQGSEA. The CDR3 is 12 amino acids. The CDR3 DNA reads as TGCAGCGCTTCAGCAGGGGCCTACGAGCAGTACTTC. Amino acid sequence: CSASAGAYEQYF.

The V gene is TRBV15, the J gene TRBJ2-7; D is possibly TRBD1 (5 bases). Per the germline V gene, CDR1 is LNHNV and CDR2 is YYDKDF (reference sequence). This CDR3 has 14 amino acids. The ends were cut back, 5 bases at V and 0 bases at J, with 11 bases in the middle. DNA of the CDR3: TGTGCCACCAGCGCAGACAGACTCTCCTACGAGCAGTACTTC. Encoded protein: CATSADRLSYEQYF.

This clonotype was recorded at least ten times. The chain recombines TRBV7-2 with TRBJ1-5; D gene uncertain. Germline CDR1 and CDR2: SGHTA and FQGNSA. This CDR3 region has 14 residues. The V end was cut by 6 bases, the J end by 0 bases, with 9 bases between. The CDR3 here is CASSPKYSNQPQHF. The CDR3 DNA is TGTGCCAGCAGTCCGAAGTATAGCAATCAGCCCCAGCATTTT. Variable domain in full (rest from reference TRBV7-2 and TRBJ1-5): GAGVSQSPSNKVTEKGKDVELRCDPISGHTALYWYRQSLGQGLEFLIYFQGNSAPDKSGLPSDRFSAERTGGSVSTLTIQRTQQEDSAVYLCASSPKYSNQPQHFGDGTRLSIL.

At least ten counts were recorded for this clonotype. The chain links TRBV5-6 to TRBJ1-2, with unresolved D. The CDR3 covers 14 residues. Trimming stripped 0 bases from V and 0 bases from J, with 6 bases between. In germline, CDR1 is SGHDT, CDR2 YYEEEE. The CDR3 sequence is CASSLGPANYGYTF. In DNA form, the CDR3 reads TGTGCCAGCAGCTTGGGACCCGCTAACTATGGCTACACCTTC.

This clonotype was detected many times. This rearrangement joins TRBV24-1 to TRBJ2-7; TRBD2 might be the D (7 bases). The CDR3 runs 14 residues. V was trimmed by 5 bases and J by 5 bases, leaving 15 bases between them. The germline gives CDR1 KGHDR, CDR2 SFDVKD. The chain's CDR3 is CATSARGGGDEQYF. The DNA of the CDR3 is TGTGCCACCAGTGCCCGAGGGGGAGGGGACGAGCAGTACTTC.

This clonotype has a count of ten or more. The chain carries TRBV12-3 or TRBV12-4 and TRBJ1-5; D remains unclear. V lost 4 bases and J 0 bases, leaving 13 bases between the germline ends. There are 16 residues in the CDR3. The chain's CDR3 is CASSSDEDYSNQPQHF. CDR3 nucleotides: TGTGCCAGCAGTTCGGACGAAGACTATAGCAATCAGCCCCAGCATTTT.

The rearrangement links TRBV6-2 or TRBV6-3 to TRBJ2-1; 8 bases align to TRBD2. The V segment lost 5 bases and the J segment 6 bases; nucleotides outside the gene matches: 6. CDR3 length equals 14 residues. In germline, CDR1 is MNHEY, CDR2 SVGEGT. The CDR3 DNA follows: TGTGCCAGCAGTCGCACCGGGACTAGCAATGAGCAGTTCTTC. Protein: CASSRTGTSNEQFF.

The chain joins TRBV6-5 to TRBJ1-1, with a tentative D call TRBD1 (5 bases). Trimming left V 2 bases short and J 1 base short, with 20 bases between. This CDR3 is 18 amino acids long. Germline V gene lookup returns CDR1 MNHEY and CDR2 SVGAGI. CDR3 DNA sequence: TGTGCCAGCAGTTACGGCGGGGGGACGCACAGGAGGAACACTGAAGCTTTCTTT. Translation: CASSYGGGTHRRNTEAFF.